The 31 T cell receptor beta chains below come from one sample, sequenced in a study of CD8+ T cells in alopecia areata. Regarding treatment: oral pan-JAK inhibitor, 5-10 mg twice daily. Sequencing relied on a cDNA template that was reverse transcribed from extracted RNA. The method was immunoSEQ multiplex PCR; TCRdb's version includes in-frame clones alone and lacks a portion of them. The sample includes 150,000 or so clones, roughly 86% seen only once; the top ten take 13%. The sequencing used CD8+ T cells sorted from blood, collected at week 4, from a patient treated with tofacitinib. These receptors all stem from a human donor with alopecia areata.

V is TRBV11-3 and J is TRBJ2-1; a possible D gene is TRBD2 (5 bases). This CDR3 has 14 amino acids. CDR1 SGHNT and CDR2 YENEEA come from the germline V gene. The germline V and J ends were trimmed by 5 bases and 8 bases, with 16 bases remaining between them. The CDR3 sequence: CASSGRDGLHEQFF. CDR3 nucleotide sequence: TGTGCCAGCAGCGGCCGGGATGGTCTCCATGAGCAGTTCTTC.

This clone has a handful of counts. The V call is TRBV10-3, the J call TRBJ2-1, with TRBD2 matching over 11 bases. The CDR3 runs to 16 residues. V lost 2 bases, J lost 8 bases, and 8 bases stayed unmatched. Germline V gives CDR1 ENHRY, CDR2 SYGVKD. The CDR3 DNA reads TGTGCCATCAGTGAGGTACTAGCGGGAGTCGTTGATGAGCAGTTCTTC. Translated, it gives CAISEVLAGVVDEQFF.

V is TRBV6-1 and J is TRBJ2-2; a weak D match, TRBD2 (5 bases). Trimming left V 4 bases short and J 4 bases short, with 10 bases between. CDR3 length: 14 amino acids. The germline V gene has CDR1 MNHNS and CDR2 SASEGT. Here the CDR3 reads CASSGRTVTGELFF. CDR3 bases: TGTGCCAGCAGTGGGAGGACTGTCACCGGGGAGCTGTTTTTT.

The J gene is TRBJ2-1, the V gene TRBV19, with a possible D match to TRBD2 (5 bases). There are 12 residues in the CDR3. CDR1 and CDR2 from the germline V gene are LNHDA and SQIVND (reference sequence). V was trimmed by 5 bases and J by 9 bases, leaving 11 bases between them. Here the CDR3 reads CASSPHTSEQFF. CDR3 nucleotide sequence: TGTGCCAGTAGTCCCCATACTAGTGAGCAGTTCTTC.

This clone was detected once. This sequence joins TRBV7-2 and TRBJ2-5; no definite D call. The better agreement between TRBJ2-7 and the DNA end casts doubt on the J call. The germline gives CDR1 SGHTA, CDR2 FQGNSA. The CDR3 is 12 residues long. Here the CDR3 DNA reads TGTGCCAGCAGCTTAGACACCTACGAGCAGTACTTC. Encoded protein: CASSLDTYEQYF.

This clone appeared a single time. V usage is TRBV29-1 and J usage is TRBJ2-2; 9 bases fit TRBD1. The V gene end was trimmed by 6 bases and the J gene end by 1 base; junction bases not matched to a gene: 6. The length of the CDR3 is 15 residues. Germline V CDR1 and CDR2: SQVTM, ANQGSEA. This CDR3 is CSVVGQGRNTGELFF. CDR3 DNA sequence: TGCAGCGTAGTCGGACAGGGGCGGAACACCGGGGAGCTGTTTTTT.

The CDR3 protein is CASSASASYEQYF. In nucleotides, the CDR3 is TGTGCCAGCAGCGCCTCCGCCAGCTACGAGCAGTACTTC. The chain joins TRBV9 to TRBJ2-7; no firm D call. CDR3 size: 13 residues. CDR1 is SGDLS and CDR2 is YYNGEE in the germline V gene. With 3 bases removed from V and 3 bases from J, the gap between germline ends came to 10 bases.

This chain joins TRBV5-1 and TRBJ1-1; D call uncertain. CDR3 length: 13 residues. Germline V gives CDR1 SGHRS, CDR2 YFSETQ. Trimming took off 4 bases at V and 2 bases at J, with 9 bases between the two ends. The CDR3 nucleotides read TGCGCCAGCAGCCTGGAGGCCAACACTGAAGCTTTCTTT. As protein: CASSLEANTEAFF. The variable domain in full, completed from reference TRBV5-1 and TRBJ1-1, reads KAGVTQTPRYLIKTRGQQVTLSCSPISGHRSVSWYQQTPGQGLQFLFEYFSETQRNKGNFPGRFSGRQFSNSRSEMNVSTLELGDSALYLCASSLEANTEAFFGQGTRLTVV.

This clone occurred once. This chain uses TRBV11-2 with TRBJ2-5; D is perhaps TRBD1 or TRBD2 (5 bases each). The germline CDR1 and CDR2 sequences are SGHAT and FQNNGV. Trimming removed 1 base at V and 0 bases at J, with 15 bases between. This CDR3 contains 17 residues. The CDR3 here is CASSLVWDGAYQETQYF. The CDR3 DNA sequence: TGTGCCAGCAGCTTAGTGTGGGACGGAGCCTACCAAGAGACCCAGTACTTC.

The chain is built from TRBV6-5 and TRBJ1-2, with D possibly TRBD1 on 5 matching bases. Trimming took off 8 bases at V and 4 bases at J, with 8 bases between the two ends. The CDR3 loop spans 11 amino acids. Germline-derived CDR1 and CDR2 are MNHEY and SVGAGI. The CDR3 DNA sequence: TGTGCCAGCGGGACCGGCTATGGCTACACCTTC. This codes for CASGTGYGYTF.

The chain couples TRBV6-1 to TRBJ2-3; TRBD2 aligns across 13 bases. The CDR3 totals 15 residues. Per the germline V gene, CDR1 is MNHNS and CDR2 is SASEGT. Trimming at V came to 7 bases and at J to 1 base, leaving 2 bases not matched to a gene. DNA of the CDR3: TGTGCCAGCATTGGACTAGCGGGAGGCACAGATACGCAGTATTTT. Translation: CASIGLAGGTDTQYF.

The gene calls are TRBV29-1 and TRBJ2-1; the match to TRBD1 covers 9 bases. J gave up 7 bases and V 5 bases, and 6 bases lay outside the gene matches. The CDR3 runs to 13 residues. The germline gives CDR1 SQVTM, CDR2 ANQGSEA. CDR3 protein: CSVPGQGFNEQFF. In DNA form, the CDR3 reads TGCAGCGTTCCCGGACAGGGGTTTAATGAGCAGTTCTTC.

J is TRBJ2-2 and V is TRBV14; 7 bases map to TRBD2. Germline V CDR1 and CDR2: SGHDN, FVKESK. This CDR3 has 18 amino acids. V shed 0 bases and J 4 bases; nucleotides not matched to a gene: 11. The CDR3 nucleotides are TGTGCCAGCAGCCAAGATACCGCCCTAGCGGCGAGCACCGGGGAGCTGTTTTTT. This translates into CASSQDTALAASTGELFF.

This chain uses TRBV27 with TRBJ2-7, with D unresolved. The CDR3 has 12 amino acids. Trimming removed 6 bases from V and 3 bases from J, with 9 bases in between. Germline CDR1 and CDR2: MNHEY and SMNVEV (reference sequence). The CDR3 DNA follows: TGTGCCAGCAGCTCAGGCCTCTACGAGCAGTACTTC. The encoded protein is CASSSGLYEQYF.

A single count supports this clone. V is TRBV10-3 and J is TRBJ1-2; TRBD1 aligns across 8 bases. The CDR3 loop spans 15 amino acids. Germline values: CDR1 ENHRY, CDR2 SYGVKD. V trimming: 0 bases; J trimming: 3 bases; junction bases outside the gene matches: 3. The CDR3 DNA sequence: TGTGCCATCAGTGAGTCGGACAGGGTGGACTATGGCTACACCTTC. Its protein is CAISESDRVDYGYTF.

This clone has just a few counts. The chain has TRBV2 and TRBJ2-1; 7 nucleotides align to TRBD2. There are 14 residues in the CDR3. From germline, CDR1 is SNHLY and CDR2 FYNNEI. V dropped 6 bases and J dropped 3; count of bases not matched to a gene: 5. The CDR3 is CASRPSGVYNEQFF. The CDR3 DNA reads as TGTGCCAGCAGGCCTAGCGGAGTCTACAATGAGCAGTTCTTC.

The rearrangement joins TRBV7-9 to TRBJ2-7, with D hard to call. Between the trimmed V and J ends, which lost 1 base and 6 bases, there was a span of 10 bases. CDR1 is SEHNR and CDR2 is FQNEAQ in the germline V gene (reference sequence). CDR3 length equals 13 residues. The CDR3 DNA reads as TGTGCCAGCAGCTTAGGAGGAAAGGTCGAGCAGTACTTC. It specifies CASSLGGKVEQYF.

CDR3 sequence reads: CASSLPEGYEQYF. CDR3 in DNA: TGTGCCAGCAGCTTACCAGAGGGCTACGAGCAGTACTTC. The V call is TRBV7-9, the J call TRBJ2-7, with a possible D match to TRBD2 (5 bases). Germline CDR1 and CDR2: SEHNR and FQNEAQ (reference sequence). This CDR3 contains 13 residues. Trimming took 2 bases from V and 3 from J, leaving 8 bases between them.

The chain carries TRBV9 and TRBJ2-1; D unresolved. The V and J ends lost 4 bases and 2 bases respectively, with 13 bases between them. The CDR3 extends over 15 amino acids. Germline V gene sequence: CDR1 SGDLS, CDR2 YYNGEE. CDR3 in DNA: TGTGCCAGCAGCTCCTATGACGGAACCTACAATGAGCAGTTCTTC. Its protein is CASSSYDGTYNEQFF.

CDR3 amino acids: CASSLHADTQYF. DNA for the CDR3: TGTGCCAGCAGTCTACATGCAGATACGCAGTATTTT. The J gene is TRBJ2-3, the V gene TRBV27, with D hard to call. Germline V gene data show CDR1 as MNHEY and CDR2 as SMNVEV (reference sequence). This CDR3 comprises 12 residues. V was trimmed by 5 bases and J by 4 bases, leaving 7 bases between them.

CDR3 nucleotides: TGTGCCAGCAGCTTAGAGGGACTAGCGGGAGGCACAGATACGCAGTATTTT. Amino acids: CASSLEGLAGGTDTQYF. J is TRBJ2-3 and V is TRBV7-6; 14 bases match TRBD2. J gave up 1 base and V 1 base, and 1 base lay outside the gene matches. Germline loops: CDR1 SGHVS, CDR2 FNYEAQ. This CDR3 is built from 17 residues. Looking up the rest from reference TRBV7-6 and TRBJ2-3 gives the full variable domain: GAGVSQSPRYKVTKRGQDVALRCDPISGHVSLYWYRQALGQGPEFLTYFNYEAQQDKSGLPNDRFSAERPEGSISTLTIQRTEQRDSAMYRCASSLEGLAGGTDTQYFGPGTRLTVL.

J is TRBJ2-7 and V is TRBV18; the match to TRBD1 covers 12 bases. Germline CDR1 reads KGHSH; CDR2 reads LQKENI. The CDR3 spans 15 residues. Losses at the gene ends were 3 bases for V and 2 bases for J; bases not matched to a gene: 2. CDR3 in DNA: TGTGCCAGCTCACCCCGGGACAGGGGGCCCTACGAGCAGTACTTC. It codes for CASSPRDRGPYEQYF.

CDR3 in amino acids: CASSWQGHNEQFF. The CDR3 nucleotides read TGTGCCAGCAGTTGGCAGGGCCACAATGAGCAGTTCTTC. V gene TRBV6-5 combines with J gene TRBJ2-1; TRBD1 might be the D (5 bases). Trimming took 4 bases from V and 5 from J, leaving 9 bases between them. The CDR3 extends over 13 amino acids. Per germline, CDR1 MNHEY and CDR2 SVGAGI.

This clone was picked up a small number of times. The chain recombines TRBV10-3 with TRBJ2-7; perhaps TRBD1 as D (6 bases). With 4 bases removed from V and 3 bases from J, the gap between germline ends came to 10 bases. The CDR3 runs to 13 residues. Looked up from germline, CDR1 is ENHRY and CDR2 is SYGVKD. CDR3 sequence (DNA): TGTGCCATCAGTGTCGGACAGTACTACGAGCAGTACTTC. Amino acids: CAISVGQYYEQYF.

This chain uses TRBV6-5 with TRBJ1-2, with TRBD1 as a possible D gene (5 bases). Trimming took off 4 bases at V and 4 bases at J, with 10 bases between the two ends. The CDR3 is made up of 13 amino acids. CDR1 is MNHEY and CDR2 is SVGAGI in the germline V gene. This CDR3 is CASSLTVLYGYTF. The CDR3 nucleotides are TGTGCCAGCAGTTTGACAGTTCTCTATGGCTACACCTTC.

The chain uses TRBV19 and TRBJ2-1; tentatively, D is TRBD2 (5 bases). There are 17 residues in the CDR3. Germline assignment: CDR1 LNHDA and CDR2 SQIVND (reference sequence). Trimming pared 5 bases from V and 0 bases from J, leaving 17 bases between. The DNA of the CDR3 is TGTGCCAGTAGTCCTCGGGAAAAACGAAGCTCCTACAATGAGCAGTTCTTC. Amino acids: CASSPREKRSSYNEQFF. Drawing the rest from reference TRBV19 and TRBJ2-1, the complete variable domain is DGGITQSPKYLFRKEGQNVTLSCEQNLNHDAMYWYRQDPGQGLRLIYYSQIVNDFQKGDIAEGYSVSREKKESFPLTVTSAQKNPTAFYLCASSPREKRSSYNEQFFGPGTRLTVL.

A single count supports this clone. CDR3 in DNA: TGTGCCAGCAGCTTAACTAGTGCCCCTGACATTCAGTACTTC. Protein product: CASSLTSAPDIQYF. V usage is TRBV27 and J usage is TRBJ2-4, with a tentative D call TRBD2 (5 bases). This CDR3 has 14 amino acids. CDR1 is MNHEY, CDR2 SMNVEV, per germline (reference sequence). Trimming took off 6 bases at V and 8 bases at J, with 17 bases between the two ends.

V is TRBV21-1 and J is TRBJ2-5. TRBV21-1 has pseudogene status. This CDR3 has 14 amino acids. CDR3 amino acids: CASSKWVGQETQYF. CDR3 nucleotide sequence: TGTGCCAGCAGCAAATGGGTAGGGCAAGAGACCCAGTACTTC.

The genes are TRBV30 and TRBJ2-1; D not certain. Germline loops: CDR1 GTSNPN, CDR2 SVGIG (reference sequence). Trimming cost V 5 bases and J 6 bases, with 5 bases left between them. This CDR3 region has 10 residues. The CDR3 nucleotides are TGTGCCTGGTCCGGCAATGAGCAGTTCTTC. Its protein product is CAWSGNEQFF.

This clone was counted a few times. The V and J genes are TRBV29-1 and TRBJ2-3, with D tentatively TRBD1 or TRBD2 (6 bases each). Germline-derived CDR1 and CDR2 are SQVTM and ANQGSEA. V was pared by 7 bases and J by 2 bases, with 16 bases between. The CDR3 is 14 amino acids. The CDR3 sequence is CSADSWEATDTQYF. The CDR3 DNA reads as TGCAGCGCGGACAGCTGGGAGGCCACAGATACGCAGTATTTT.

This clone was seen more than once but under ten times. The rearrangement joins TRBV7-2 to TRBJ2-5; 11 bases map to TRBD2. Germline loops: CDR1 SGHTA, CDR2 FQGNSA. CDR3 length: 15 amino acids. V dropped 5 bases and J dropped 3; count of bases not matched to a gene: 5. The CDR3 sequence: CASSLIAGGEETQYF. The CDR3 coding sequence is TGTGCCAGCAGCCTTATAGCGGGAGGGGAAGAGACCCAGTACTTC.